This entry features one T cell receptor (beta chain) sequence. Its antigen is unidentified. The CDR3 runs 14 residues. V was pared by 3 bases and J by 6 bases, with 6 bases of the junction left unmatched. Germline loops: CDR1 MGHDK, CDR2 SYGVNS. These data are taken from a study of T-cell reconstitution after alpha-beta-depleted transplantation in children. Overall study findings and caveats: Most T-cell counts and diversity one year after the transplant came from T cells that were newly produced.

Library preparation (for TCRbeta) was performed with unique molecular identifiers. TCRdb re-called the PCR reads with MiXCR, one entry per CDR3 protein. The sample has 200,000 to 250,000 distinct CDR3 sequences, roughly a tenth seen once. This clonotype originated in a child less than two years old with acute myeloid leukemia, due to receive a stem cell transplant. Here the sequenced sample was PBMCs, taken before TCRalphabeta/CD19-depleted stem cell transplant. J is TRBJ2-7 and V is TRBV25-1; 9 bases agree with TRBD1. CDR3 amino acids: CASSDAGQGFEQYF. In DNA form, the CDR3 reads TGTGCCAGCAGTGATGCGGGACAGGGATTCGAGCAGTACTTC.